These 24 T cell receptor beta chains came from one sample sequenced in a study of T cells of healthy individuals. TCRdb analysed the 5' RACE reads with MiXCR anew, one entry per CDR3 protein. Of around 63,000 distinct CDR3 sequences in the sample, about 16% were seen once. The receptors originated from a human donor in good health.

The sample holds many counts of this clonotype. The chain uses TRBV6-6 and TRBJ1-5; D may be TRBD1 (5 bases). The germline V gene encodes CDR1 MNHNY and CDR2 SVGAGI (reference sequence). The CDR3 is made up of 16 amino acids. V lost 6 bases and J 3 bases, leaving 18 bases between the germline ends. In nucleotides, the CDR3 is TGTGCCAGCAGCCCTACCCGGGGCAGGGCCAATCAGCCCCAGCATTTT. This gives the protein CASSPTRGRANQPQHF.

This clonotype came up many times. The chain links TRBV20-1 to TRBJ2-5; D may be TRBD2 (6 bases). CDR1 DFQATT and CDR2 SNEGSKA come from the germline V gene (reference sequence). V lost 7 bases to trimming and J lost 4 bases, with 25 bases between them. The CDR3 contains 16 residues. The CDR3 bases are TGCAGTGGCAAGAGTTCCGAGACTAGAGACCTAGAGACCCAGTACTTC. Translated: CSGKSSETRDLETQYF.

This clonotype was seen at least ten times. The rearrangement joins TRBV7-6 to TRBJ2-5; 7 bases fit TRBD2. Germline loops: CDR1 SGHVS, CDR2 FNYEAQ. Unmatched junction bases numbered 6, after V lost 3 bases and J lost 5 bases. CDR3 length: 14 residues. CDR3 sequence reads: CASSFGRGEETQYF. In DNA form, the CDR3 reads TGTGCCAGCAGCTTCGGTCGGGGGGAGGAGACCCAGTACTTC.

This clonotype has only a few counts. This chain links TRBV5-5 with TRBJ1-2; D call uncertain. The V end was cut by 5 bases, the J end by 4 bases, with 12 bases between. The germline V gene encodes CDR1 SGHKS and CDR2 YYEKEE (reference sequence). This CDR3 has 13 amino acids. The CDR3 nucleotides read TGTGCCAGCAGGCCGGTGCGGGGCTATGGCTACACCTTC. This translates into CASRPVRGYGYTF.

The V call is TRBV20-1, the J call TRBJ1-1; D gene uncertain. V dropped 0 bases and J dropped 11 bases, with 19 bases sitting between them. The CDR3 is made up of 14 amino acids. Germline CDR1 DFQATT, CDR2 SNEGSKA (reference sequence). This CDR3 is CSARDSTTTLNAFF. The CDR3 coding sequence is TGCAGTGCTAGAGACTCAACAACCACCCTAAATGCTTTCTTT.

This chain joins TRBV7-9 and TRBJ2-3; the D call may be TRBD1 or TRBD2 (6 bases each). The V and J ends lost 9 bases and 2 bases respectively, with 15 bases between them. CDR1 is SEHNR, CDR2 FQNEAQ, per germline (reference sequence). The CDR3 covers 14 residues. The chain's CDR3 is CASGGTWDTDTQYF. The CDR3 bases are TGTGCCAGTGGCGGGACATGGGACACAGATACGCAGTATTTT.

The chain joins TRBV4-1 to TRBJ2-3; 12 nucleotides align to TRBD2. The CDR3 has 16 amino acids. The V and J ends lost 6 bases and 5 bases, in that order; junction bases with no gene match: 9. Germline assignment: CDR1 MGHRA and CDR2 YSYEKL. The CDR3 bases are TGCGCCAGCAGACGGACTAGCGGGGTGTCCATAGATACGCAGTATTTT. Translation: CASRRTSGVSIDTQYF.

On this clonotype itself: Just one base apart from a much larger clone, this may be a read error. The chain carries TRBV12-3 or TRBV12-4 and TRBJ1-1; D is unresolved. The CDR3 has 14 residues. In DNA form, the CDR3 reads TGTGACAGCAGTTTAGTCAGATTTGGCACTGAAGCTTTCTTT. Amino acids: CDSSLVRFGTEAFF.

Details on this clonotype: This may arise from a read error, as a much more abundant clone is one base away. The chain is built from TRBV9 and TRBJ1-1, with TRBD1 identical over 9 bases. Germline V gives CDR1 SGDLS, CDR2 YYNGEE. This CDR3 is built from 16 residues. CDR3 nucleotides: TGTACCAGCAGCGCGACAGGGGGAGTTCAGAACACTGAAGCTTTCTTT. Amino acid sequence: CTSSATGGVQNTEAFF.

This clonotype was detected ten times or more. The V gene is TRBV20-1, the J gene TRBJ2-7, with TRBD2 matching over 14 bases. This CDR3 is built from 15 residues. Per germline, CDR1 DFQATT and CDR2 SNEGSKA (reference sequence). Losses at the gene ends were 1 base for V and 6 bases for J; bases not matched to a gene: 5. The CDR3 bases are TGCAGTGCTAGAGGGGGGACTAGCGGGAGAATCGAGCAGTACTTC. Its protein is CSARGGTSGRIEQYF.

This clonotype has a handful of counts. The chain recombines TRBV7-9 with TRBJ2-7, with 10 bases identical to TRBD2. Germline loops: CDR1 SEHNR, CDR2 FQNEAQ (reference sequence). J gave up 4 bases and V 5 bases, and 5 bases lay outside the gene matches. The CDR3 contains 14 residues. The CDR3 DNA reads as TGTGCCAGCAGCCCTAGCGGGAGCCAATACGAGCAGTACTTC. The encoded protein is CASSPSGSQYEQYF.

There are a few counts of this clonotype. The rearrangement links TRBV29-1 to TRBJ2-5; D gene unclear. The CDR3 contains 11 residues. V was trimmed by 8 bases and J by 5 bases, leaving 12 bases between them. Germline V gene data show CDR1 as SQVTM and CDR2 as ANQGSEA. The CDR3 sequence: CSPAIGETQYF. CDR3 sequence (DNA): TGCAGCCCGGCGATTGGGGAGACCCAGTACTTC.

The chain employs TRBV7-9 and TRBJ2-2; tentative D call: TRBD1 (6 bases). This CDR3 has 15 residues. The germline V and J ends were trimmed by 6 bases and 3 bases, with 14 bases remaining between them. Germline CDR1 reads SEHNR; CDR2 reads FQNEAQ (reference sequence). The CDR3 DNA follows: TGTGCCAGCAGTTTGAGGACAGACTACACCGGGGAGCTGTTTTTT. This encodes CASSLRTDYTGELFF.

The chain joins TRBV20-1 to TRBJ2-1; D remains unclear. V shed 4 bases and J shed 3 bases, with 1 base lying between them. The CDR3 spans 10 residues. Germline CDR1 and CDR2: DFQATT and SNEGSKA (reference sequence). The CDR3 nucleotides read TGCAGTGCTAACTACAATGAGCAGTTCTTC. It specifies CSANYNEQFF.

The V gene is TRBV5-1, the J gene TRBJ2-3; 9 bases map to TRBD1. Germline V gene data show CDR1 as SGHRS and CDR2 as YFSETQ. The CDR3 extends over 16 amino acids. J gave up 2 bases and V 4 bases, and 8 bases lay outside the gene matches. The CDR3 loop is CASSPAGQGTTDTQYF. The CDR3 DNA follows: TGCGCCAGCAGCCCGGCCGGACAGGGGACCACAGATACGCAGTATTTT.

This clonotype was counted at least ten times. The chain's CDR3 is CASSDGTPGGEQFF. CDR3 in DNA: TGTGCCAGCAGCGACGGGACTCCCGGGGGGGAGCAGTTCTTC. J is TRBJ2-1 and V is TRBV11-2; TRBD2 aligns across 7 bases. The J segment lost 10 bases and the V segment lost 5 bases, leaving 11 bases of the junction unmatched. From germline, CDR1 is SGHAT and CDR2 FQNNGV. The CDR3 consists of 14 residues.

This clonotype was detected only a few times. One end of the junction does not line up with germline, which may come from a read error. V and J are TRBV7-7 and TRBJ2-1; a possible D gene is TRBD2 (6 bases). The CDR3 sequence is 14 residues long. Germline loops: CDR1 SSHAT, CDR2 FNYEAQ (reference sequence). The CDR3 nucleotides are TGTGCTAGCAGCTTAGGGAGGACTACGGATGAGCAGTTCTTC. Residues: CASSLGRTTDEQFF.

J is TRBJ2-1 and V is TRBV28; D tentatively reads TRBD1 or TRBD2 (5 bases each). V lost 5 bases and J 5 bases, leaving 19 bases between the germline ends. This CDR3 has 16 residues. Germline values: CDR1 MDHEN, CDR2 SYDVKM. The chain's CDR3 is CASSPHLVGTNNEQFF. The CDR3 region has the DNA TGTGCCAGCAGTCCTCACCTAGTCGGGACGAACAATGAGCAGTTCTTC.

The V gene is TRBV6-6, the J gene TRBJ1-1; TRBD1 agrees at 7 bases. CDR1 MNHNY and CDR2 SVGAGI come from the germline V gene (reference sequence). V lost 4 bases and J lost 4; bases outside the gene matches: 6. The CDR3 length is 14 residues. CDR3 nucleotides: TGTGCCAGCAGTTGGGGACAGCTGGGCACTGAAGCTTTCTTT. As protein: CASSWGQLGTEAFF.

This clonotype was recorded many times. The V and J genes are TRBV28 and TRBJ1-6; D ambiguous. The CDR3 consists of 16 residues. The germline V gene has CDR1 MDHEN and CDR2 SYDVKM. V was shortened by 7 bases and J by 0 bases, with 13 bases between the two germline ends. CDR3 nucleotide sequence: TGTGCCAGCAACCCAGGCGGGAGCTCCTATAATTCACCCCTCCACTTT. Encoded protein: CASNPGGSSYNSPLHF.

This clonotype was found many times. The J gene is TRBJ2-3, the V gene TRBV28, with TRBD1 identical over 10 bases. With V trimmed by 7 bases and J by 4 bases, 2 bases remained unmatched. CDR1 and CDR2 (germline): MDHEN, SYDVKM. The CDR3 is made up of 13 amino acids. This chain's CDR3 is CASKGQGPDTQYF. The CDR3 nucleotides read TGTGCCAGCAAGGGACAGGGGCCAGATACGCAGTATTTT.

This clonotype has a handful of counts. J is TRBJ2-3 and V is TRBV5-1; D assignment may be TRBD1 or TRBD2 (5 bases each). V was trimmed by 3 bases and J by 4 bases, leaving 18 bases between them. The CDR3 runs to 16 residues. Germline-derived CDR1 and CDR2 are SGHRS and YFSETQ. The CDR3 nucleotides read TGCGCCAGCAGCTCCCTTCCCGGGGCAAGAGCAGATACGCAGTATTTT. It is translated as CASSSLPGARADTQYF.

This chain joins TRBV6-2 or TRBV6-3 and TRBJ1-1; D is unresolved. Per germline, CDR1 MNHEY and CDR2 SVGEGT. Trimming left V 6 bases short and J 0 bases short, with 8 bases between. The CDR3 has 13 residues. CDR3 bases: TGTGCCAGCAGAGGGTCTATGAACACTGAAGCTTTCTTT. It is translated as CASRGSMNTEAFF.

The gene calls are TRBV29-1 and TRBJ2-2; D not resolved. This CDR3 region has 14 residues. The V end was cut by 5 bases, the J end by 4 bases, with 14 bases between. Germline CDR1 reads SQVTM; CDR2 reads ANQGSEA. The CDR3 bases are TGCAGCGTTCATTCTGCGGTGCGCACCGGGGAGCTGTTTTTT. Translated, it gives CSVHSAVRTGELFF.